This entry lists 6 T cell receptor beta chains sequenced from one sample in a study of cytomegalovirus exposure and HLA in healthy donors. Researchers ran the PCR with 60 Vbeta and 13 Jbeta primers. TCRdb keeps only in-frame clones here, not all; method: immunoSEQ multiplex PCR. The profile covers 200,000 to 300,000 clones, with around 78% appearing a single time and around 0.45% taken by the ten largest. Sequences were obtained from PBMCs. Receptors originate from a boy between 10 and 17 years old in good health and CMV-seronegative.

In this sample, this clone turned up once. J is TRBJ1-2 and V is TRBV6-1, with no clear D. CDR3 size: 14 residues. Germline V lookup: CDR1 MNHNS, CDR2 SASEGT. Trimming took off 2 bases at V and 6 bases at J, with 13 bases between the two ends. In DNA, the CDR3 is TGTGCCAGCAGTGAACGCCCCCAGACTCATGGCTACACCTTC. Amino acid sequence: CASSERPQTHGYTF.

The rearrangement uses TRBV2 and TRBJ1-6, with 10 bases identical to TRBD1. The CDR3 spans 14 residues. V was pared by 8 bases and J by 9 bases, with 7 bases of the junction left unmatched. Per the germline V gene, CDR1 is SNHLY and CDR2 is FYNNEI. The CDR3 reads CASLRQGAFSPLHF. The CDR3 DNA sequence: TGTGCCAGCCTAAGACAGGGGGCTTTTTCACCCCTCCACTTT.

The CDR3 is CASSQGLRVGGYTF. The CDR3 DNA reads TGCGCCAGCAGCCAAGGGCTGCGGGTGGGGGGCTACACCTTC. The V call is TRBV4-1, the J call TRBJ1-2, with unresolved D. Germline lookup yields CDR1 MGHRA and CDR2 YSYEKL. V was shortened by 1 base and J by 8 bases, with 14 bases between the two germline ends. The CDR3 is 14 residues long.

The chain joins TRBV7-9 to TRBJ2-7; 11 bases line up with TRBD2. The ends lost 7 bases at V and 7 bases at J; junction bases unmatched: 12. CDR3 length equals 15 residues. Germline V lookup: CDR1 SEHNR, CDR2 FQNEAQ (reference sequence). CDR3 amino acids: CASTPGTSGLGEQYF. The CDR3 DNA reads as TGTGCCAGCACCCCCGGGACTAGCGGCCTGGGTGAGCAGTACTTC.

The chain uses TRBV6-6 and TRBJ2-5; 11 positions agree with TRBD2. TRBJ2-7 explains the end of the DNA better; the J call may be wrong. Germline V gene sequence: CDR1 MNHNY, CDR2 SVGAGI (reference sequence). The CDR3 totals 15 residues. In nucleotides, the CDR3 is TGTGCCAGCAGTTACTCCTTAGCGGGAGGGTACGAGCAGTACTTC. Its protein is CASSYSLAGGYEQYF.

Points on this clone: The sample contains more than one DNA sequence encoding this CDR3. V usage is TRBV6-5 and J usage is TRBJ1-2; TRBD1 matches at 10 bases. Germline trimming cut 5 bases from V and 4 bases from J; bases unmatched to any gene: 1. The CDR3 sequence is 13 residues long. Germline assignment: CDR1 MNHEY and CDR2 SVGAGI. The CDR3 protein is CASSRDRGYGYTF. DNA of the CDR3: TGTGCCAGCAGTAGGGACAGGGGCTATGGCTACACCTTC.